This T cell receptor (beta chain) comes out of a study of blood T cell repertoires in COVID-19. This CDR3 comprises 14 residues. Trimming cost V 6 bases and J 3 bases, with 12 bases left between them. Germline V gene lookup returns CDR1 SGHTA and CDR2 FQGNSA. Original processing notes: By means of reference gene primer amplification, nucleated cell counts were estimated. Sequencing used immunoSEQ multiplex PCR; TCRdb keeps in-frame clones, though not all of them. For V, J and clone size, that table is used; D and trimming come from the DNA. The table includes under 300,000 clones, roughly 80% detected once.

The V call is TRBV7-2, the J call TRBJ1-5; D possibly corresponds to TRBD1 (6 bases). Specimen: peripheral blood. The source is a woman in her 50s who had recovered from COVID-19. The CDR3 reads CASRRQAVNQPQHF. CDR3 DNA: TGTGCCAGCAGGCGACAGGCAGTCAATCAGCCCCAGCATTTT.